This T cell receptor beta chain stems from a study of CD8 T cells in Susac syndrome. The RNA input was 0.5 to 1 ug, and it was reverse transcribed with random hexamers. TCRdb used MiXCR to reprocess the immunoSEQ multiplex PCR reads, holding one entry per CDR3 protein. The sample lists some 150,000 distinct CDR3 sequences; 85% to 95% were seen once. V was trimmed by 5 bases and J by 4 bases, leaving 12 bases between them. The CDR3 extends over 14 amino acids. Germline V gene lookup returns CDR1 LGHDT and CDR2 YNNKEL (reference sequence). This TCR was sampled from a human donor with Susac syndrome. The chain joins TRBV3-1 to TRBJ1-5, with D unresolved. The specimen sequenced was CD4+ T cells from PBMCs. The CDR3 sequence is CASSNRMANQPQHF. For the CDR3, the DNA is TGTGCCAGCAGCAACAGAATGGCTAATCAGCCCCAGCATTTT.